The 22 T cell receptor beta chains presented below share a single source sample, sequenced in a study of T cells after yellow fever vaccination. MiXCR, run by TCRdb on the 5' RACE reads, gives a single entry per CDR3 protein. The profile shows 100,000 or so distinct CDR3 sequences, about 8.4% of them singletons. Sequencing was performed on CD8+ T cells not binding an NS4B(214-222) dextramer, sorted from PBMCs, taken around 15 days after the first yellow fever vaccination. The source is a man between 18 and 35 years old who received the YFV17D yellow fever vaccine.

Worth noting for this clonotype: One end of the junction does not line up with germline, which may come from a read error. The chain joins TRBV5-1 to TRBJ2-2; a possible D gene is TRBD2 (5 bases). The CDR3 runs to 17 residues. Germline lookup yields CDR1 SGHRS and CDR2 YFSETQ. The chain's CDR3 is CASSFPTGISKTGELFF. In DNA form, the CDR3 reads TGCGCCAGCAGCTTTCCTACCGGGATTTCGAAGACCGGGGAGCTGTTTTTT. Together with reference TRBV5-1 and TRBJ2-2, the CDR3 gives the full variable domain: KAGVTQTPRYLIKTRGQQVTLSCSPISGHRSVSWYQQTPGQGLQFLFEYFSETQRNKGNFPGRFSGRQFSNSRSEMNVSTLELGDSALYLCASSFPTGISKTGELFFGEGSRLTVL.

V is TRBV6-1 and J is TRBJ1-2; a possible D gene is TRBD1 (6 bases). Trimming took 7 bases from V and 2 from J, leaving 17 bases between them. The CDR3 runs to 15 residues. Germline CDR1 is MNHNS and CDR2 is SASEGT. CDR3 nucleotides: TGTGCCAGCACCCCTTACGGGGGCGCAAACTATGGCTACACCTTC. Its protein is CASTPYGGANYGYTF.

The gene calls are TRBV29-1 and TRBJ1-1; D is perhaps TRBD1 (6 bases). The CDR3 totals 15 residues. Trimming pared 1 base from V and 3 bases from J, leaving 15 bases between. Looked up from germline, CDR1 is SQVTM and CDR2 is ANQGSEA. The CDR3 sequence: CSVEAEGVGYTEAFF. CDR3 sequence (DNA): TGCAGCGTTGAAGCGGAGGGGGTCGGGTACACTGAAGCTTTCTTT.

The rearrangement joins TRBV4-3 to TRBJ1-2; 7 bases fit TRBD1. After removal of 0 bases from V and 8 bases from J, the junction contained 15 bases not matched to a gene. The CDR3 consists of 17 residues. Germline lookup yields CDR1 LGHNA and CDR2 YSLEER. The CDR3 nucleotides read TGCGCCAGCAGCCAAGATCGACACAGGGGAGGGGATCGGGGCTACACCTTC. Protein sequence: CASSQDRHRGGDRGYTF.

Many counts were recorded for this clonotype. The J gene is TRBJ2-1, the V gene TRBV4-1; 10 positions agree with TRBD2. The CDR3 extends over 13 amino acids. Germline loops: CDR1 MGHRA, CDR2 YSYEKL. Unmatched junction bases numbered 4, after V lost 6 bases and J lost 8 bases. CDR3 coding DNA: TGCGCCAGCAGGAGACTAGCGGGTCATGAGCAGTTCTTC. Translating gives CASRRLAGHEQFF.

The V call is TRBV7-6, the J call TRBJ1-2; weak D call: TRBD1 (5 bases). Germline V lookup: CDR1 SGHVS, CDR2 FNYEAQ. The CDR3 is made up of 17 amino acids. Trimming shortened V by 11 bases and J by 4 bases, and 29 bases separated the two germline ends. CDR3 in DNA: TGTGCCGCGGGTGGGACCGTGGTCGCGAGTCGCTTCTATGGCTACACCTTC. Translation gives CAAGGTVVASRFYGYTF.

The V and J genes are TRBV11-2 and TRBJ2-2, with D possibly matching TRBD1 (6 bases). Trimming took off 5 bases at V and 1 base at J, with 14 bases between the two ends. Germline assignment: CDR1 SGHAT and CDR2 FQNNGV. The CDR3 consists of 16 residues. CDR3 in DNA: TGTGCCAGCAGCGAAGGCCGGGACAAGAACACCGGGGAGCTGTTTTTT. Protein: CASSEGRDKNTGELFF.

V gene TRBV27 combines with J gene TRBJ2-5, with 7 bases lining up with TRBD2. The V segment lost 2 bases and the J segment 4 bases; nucleotides outside the gene matches: 4. Germline V gene lookup returns CDR1 MNHEY and CDR2 SMNVEV (reference sequence). This CDR3 is 14 amino acids long. CDR3 sequence (DNA): TGTGCCAGCAGTTTACGGGGGGACCGAGAGACCCAGTACTTC. Encoded protein: CASSLRGDRETQYF.

The gene calls are TRBV6-5 and TRBJ2-5; no firm D call. The CDR3 is 14 residues long. Germline V gene data show CDR1 as MNHEY and CDR2 as SVGAGI. The V end was cut by 2 bases, the J end by 3 bases, with 10 bases between. The CDR3 DNA is TGTGCCAGCAGTTACGGGGTTTTTGAAGAGACCCAGTACTTC. Its translation: CASSYGVFEETQYF.

This rearrangement joins TRBV7-2 to TRBJ1-2; D is unresolved. The CDR3 covers 17 residues. Trimming left V 2 bases short and J 6 bases short, with 22 bases between. The germline V gene has CDR1 SGHTA and CDR2 FQGNSA. The CDR3 DNA is TGTGCCAGCAGCTTATTCGGTCTCGAGAGGACTGGAGATGGCTACACCTTC. Translated: CASSLFGLERTGDGYTF. The full variable domain, rest sourced from reference TRBV7-2 and TRBJ1-2, is GAGVSQSPSNKVTEKGKDVELRCDPISGHTALYWYRQSLGQGLEFLIYFQGNSAPDKSGLPSDRFSAERTGGSVSTLTIQRTQQEDSAVYLCASSLFGLERTGDGYTFGSGTRLTVV.

The chain links TRBV12-3 or TRBV12-4 to TRBJ1-2; D remains unclear. The CDR3 extends over 13 amino acids. The V gene lost 5 bases and the J gene lost 7 bases, with 14 bases spanning the gap. The CDR3 is CASSPGRATGYTF. The CDR3 region has the DNA TGTGCCAGCAGTCCTGGACGGGCTACTGGCTACACCTTC.

This sequence joins TRBV4-2 and TRBJ2-7; 11 bases line up with TRBD2. The junction had 17 bases not matched to a gene; V was cut back by 4 bases and J by 6 bases. This CDR3 is built from 18 residues. CDR1 LGHNA and CDR2 YNFKEQ come from the germline V gene. As DNA, the CDR3 is TGTGCCAGCAGCCCCTCTCCGGGACTAGCGGCTAGAAACGGCGAGCAGTACGTC. It is translated as CASSPSPGLAARNGEQYV.

The rearrangement links TRBV5-6 to TRBJ2-5; D not certain. CDR3 length equals 17 residues. Trimming took 2 bases from V and 1 from J, leaving 18 bases between them. Germline CDR1 SGHDT, CDR2 YYEEEE. CDR3 bases: TGTGCCAGCAGCTTTCGTCCCGTGACCACGACCCAAGAGACCCAGTACTTC. It encodes CASSFRPVTTTQETQYF.

This clonotype was recorded a few times. This chain uses TRBV5-1 with TRBJ2-6; D remains ambiguous. Germline V gene lookup returns CDR1 SGHRS and CDR2 YFSETQ. This CDR3 has 10 amino acids. Trimming stripped 1 base from V and 12 bases from J, with 2 bases between. The CDR3 reads CASSLFVLTF. The DNA for the CDR3 is TGCGCCAGCAGCTTGTTCGTCCTGACTTTC.

The gene calls are TRBV5-8 and TRBJ1-2, with D hard to call. There are 13 residues in the CDR3. From germline, CDR1 is SGHTS and CDR2 YDEGEE. V was pared by 0 bases and J by 0 bases, with 3 bases between. The CDR3, as DNA: TGTGCCAGCAGCTTGGTTACTAACTATGGCTACACCTTC. This sequence encodes CASSLVTNYGYTF.

There are many counts of this clonotype. V usage is TRBV29-1 and J usage is TRBJ2-2; 8 bases align to TRBD2. There are 13 residues in the CDR3. Trimming took 7 bases from V and 5 from J; bases not matched to a gene: 6. Per the germline V gene, CDR1 is SQVTM and CDR2 is ANQGSEA. CDR3 region: CSAGLATTGELFF. The CDR3 DNA reads as TGCAGCGCCGGACTAGCTACGACCGGGGAGCTGTTTTTT.

This sequence joins TRBV20-1 and TRBJ2-7, with 8 bases fitting TRBD2. J was trimmed by 5 bases and V by 3 bases; bases with no gene match: 3. Germline values: CDR1 DFQATT, CDR2 SNEGSKA (reference sequence). The CDR3 is 12 amino acids. The CDR3 region is CSARLAGDEQYF. The CDR3 nucleotides read TGCAGTGCTAGGCTAGCGGGCGACGAGCAGTACTTC.

The chain has TRBV6-6 and TRBJ2-5; D unresolved. Trimming left V 6 bases short and J 4 bases short, with 12 bases between. Germline lookup yields CDR1 MNHNY and CDR2 SVGAGI (reference sequence). There are 13 residues in the CDR3. The CDR3 loop is CASRKRARETQYF. In DNA form, the CDR3 reads TGTGCCAGCAGGAAAAGGGCCCGAGAGACCCAGTACTTC.

The chain carries TRBV7-6 and TRBJ2-1; 15 bases align to TRBD2. With V trimmed by 5 bases and J by 6 bases, 8 bases remained unmatched. The CDR3 has 17 residues. Germline-derived CDR1 and CDR2 are SGHVS and FNYEAQ. The CDR3 bases are TGTGCCAGCAGCCCGAGGACTAGCGGGGGGGCGTTCAATGAGCAGTTCTTC. It translates to CASSPRTSGGAFNEQFF.

The V gene is TRBV20-1, the J gene TRBJ2-7; TRBD2 matches 12 bases. Per the germline V gene, CDR1 is DFQATT and CDR2 is SNEGSKA (reference sequence). V lost 3 bases, J lost 0 bases, and 12 bases stayed unmatched. The CDR3 is 18 residues long. CDR3 bases: TGCAGTGCTAGCCCAGGGACTAGCGGGTTTTCACTCTCCTACGAGCAGTACTTC. This encodes CSASPGTSGFSLSYEQYF.

The CDR3 DNA follows: TGTGCCAGTACCCCCGGGGGGGGTGGGACCCAGTACTTC. It translates to CASTPGGGGTQYF. The V gene is TRBV19, the J gene TRBJ2-5; the match to TRBD2 covers 8 bases. The CDR3 extends over 13 amino acids. In germline, CDR1 is LNHDA, CDR2 SQIVND (reference sequence). J gave up 7 bases and V 7 bases, and 8 bases lay outside the gene matches.

The J gene is TRBJ1-2, the V gene TRBV29-1; no definite D call. The CDR3 spans 12 residues. V lost 1 base and J 4 bases, leaving 7 bases between the germline ends. The germline V gene has CDR1 SQVTM and CDR2 ANQGSEA. The DNA of the CDR3 is TGCAGCGTTGAAGGGGGTCGCTATGGCTACACCTTC. This encodes CSVEGGRYGYTF.